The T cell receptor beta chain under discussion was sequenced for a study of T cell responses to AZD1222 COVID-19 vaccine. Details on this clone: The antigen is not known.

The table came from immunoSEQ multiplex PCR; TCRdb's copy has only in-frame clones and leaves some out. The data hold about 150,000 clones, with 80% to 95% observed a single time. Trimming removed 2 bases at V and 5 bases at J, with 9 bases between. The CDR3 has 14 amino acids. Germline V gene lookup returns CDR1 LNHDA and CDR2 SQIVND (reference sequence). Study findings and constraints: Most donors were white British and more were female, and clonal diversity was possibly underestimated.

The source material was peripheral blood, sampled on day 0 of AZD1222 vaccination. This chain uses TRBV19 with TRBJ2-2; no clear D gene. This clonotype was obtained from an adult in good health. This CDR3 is CASSIMGKTGELFF. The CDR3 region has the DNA TGTGCCAGTAGTATAATGGGGAAAACCGGGGAGCTGTTTTTT.